Listed below are T cell receptor beta chains from one sample, sequenced in a study of T cell repertoires in cytomegalovirus infection. Each CDR3 protein is one row after TCRdb ran MiXCR on the reads. In the table there are around 23,000 distinct CDR3 sequences, approximately 22% of which are singletons. Their specific antigens are unknown. The material was CD8+ T cells from cultured PBMCs, obtained from culture after CMV antigen stimulation. These receptors all come from a human donor in good health (CMV status not recorded). Some clones in this sample may be carry-over from other donors' samples. Each CDR3 is given with its conserved first and last residue. Each record gives: CDR3 protein, J gene, V gene.

CASSLGPSSSTDTQYF | TRBJ2-3 | TRBV28
CASSQDGRSQETQYF | TRBJ2-5 | TRBV14
CASSYSGGSTDTQYF | TRBJ2-3 | TRBV7-3
CASGSRMAGGKTQETQYF | TRBJ2-5 | TRBV12-5
CASSEQGGNTEAFF | TRBJ1-1 | TRBV6-1
CASSPPLDSGNTEAFF | TRBJ1-1 | TRBV7-6
CASSSTRGNTEAFF | TRBJ1-1 | TRBV4-1
CASSSETGPFGEKLFF | TRBJ1-4 | TRBV7-8
CASSFGTANYGYTF | TRBJ1-2 | TRBV7-9
CASSPGSTNYGYTF | TRBJ1-2 | TRBV5-6
CASSYSRDPGHSGNTIYF | TRBJ1-3 | TRBV6-5
CASSSIPGLAGVNSYEQYF | TRBJ2-7 | TRBV5-4
CASSSRQITEAFF | TRBJ1-1 | TRBV7-2
CASKKGGTAISRYNSPLHF | TRBJ1-6 | TRBV6-2/TRBV6-3
CASSSTATQYF | TRBJ2-5 | TRBV7-6
CASSFFTDTYGYTF | TRBJ1-2 | TRBV5-4
CAVNEQFF | TRBJ2-1 | TRBV6-1
CASSQEREHQPQHF | TRBJ1-5 | TRBV4-3
CASSLLSSGGPNTGELFF | TRBJ2-2 | TRBV4-1
CASSLDLAGGRQETQYF | TRBJ2-5 | TRBV7-2
CASSLAPSGSYEQYF | TRBJ2-7 | TRBV12-3/TRBV12-4
CASSLSGPRVFF | TRBJ2-1 | TRBV7-6